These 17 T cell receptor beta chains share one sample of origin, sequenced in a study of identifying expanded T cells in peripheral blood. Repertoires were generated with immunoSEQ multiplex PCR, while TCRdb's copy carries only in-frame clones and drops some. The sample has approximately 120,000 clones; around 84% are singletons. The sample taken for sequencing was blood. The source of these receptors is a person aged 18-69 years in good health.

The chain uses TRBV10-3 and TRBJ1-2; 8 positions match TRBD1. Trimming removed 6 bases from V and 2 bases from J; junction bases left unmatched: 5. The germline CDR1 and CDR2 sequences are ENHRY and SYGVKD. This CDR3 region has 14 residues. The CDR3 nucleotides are TGTGCCATCAGAGTCCGGGACAGGAACTATGGCTACACCTTC. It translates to CAIRVRDRNYGYTF.

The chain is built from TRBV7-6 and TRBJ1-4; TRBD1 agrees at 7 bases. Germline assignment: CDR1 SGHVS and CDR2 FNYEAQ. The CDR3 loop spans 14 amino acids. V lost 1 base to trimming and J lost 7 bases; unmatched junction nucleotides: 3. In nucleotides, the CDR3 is TGTGCCAGCAGCTTAGAAGGGGGCTCTGAAAAACTGTTTTTT. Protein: CASSLEGGSEKLFF.

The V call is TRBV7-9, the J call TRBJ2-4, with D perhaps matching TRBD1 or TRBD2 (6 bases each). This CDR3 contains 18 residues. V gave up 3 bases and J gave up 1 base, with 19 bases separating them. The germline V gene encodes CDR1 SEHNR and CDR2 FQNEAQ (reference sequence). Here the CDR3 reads CASSFYEGGEIAKNIQYF. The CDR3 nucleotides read TGTGCCAGCAGCTTTTATGAGGGGGGAGAAATTGCCAAAAACATTCAGTACTTC.

The chain's CDR3 is CASGLVGQGQQYEQFF. The CDR3 DNA follows: TGTGCTAGTGGTTTGGTGGGACAGGGGCAACAATATGAGCAGTTCTTC. The chain carries TRBV12-5 and TRBJ2-1; 10 bases map to TRBD1. Germline assignment: CDR1 LGHNT and CDR2 FRNRAP. The CDR3 runs 16 residues. V trimming: 0 bases; J trimming: 8 bases; junction bases outside the gene matches: 7.

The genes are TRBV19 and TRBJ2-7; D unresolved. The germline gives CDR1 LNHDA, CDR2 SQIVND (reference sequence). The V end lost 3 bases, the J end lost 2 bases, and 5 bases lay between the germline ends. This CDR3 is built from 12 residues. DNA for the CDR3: TGTGCCAGTAGTATGGGTCCCTACGAGCAGTACTTC. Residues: CASSMGPYEQYF.

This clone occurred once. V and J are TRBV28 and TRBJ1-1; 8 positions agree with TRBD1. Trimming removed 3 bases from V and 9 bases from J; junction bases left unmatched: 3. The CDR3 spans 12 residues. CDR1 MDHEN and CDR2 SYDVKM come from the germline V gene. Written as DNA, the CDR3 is TGTGCCAGCAGTTTTGGGGACAGGAAAGCTTTCTTT. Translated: CASSFGDRKAFF. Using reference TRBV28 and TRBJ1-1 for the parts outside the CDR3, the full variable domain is DVKVTQSSRYLVKRTGEKVFLECVQDMDHENMFWYRQDPGLGLRLIYFSYDVKMKEKGDIPEGYSVSREKKERFSLILESASTNQTSMYLCASSFGDRKAFFGQGTRLTVV.

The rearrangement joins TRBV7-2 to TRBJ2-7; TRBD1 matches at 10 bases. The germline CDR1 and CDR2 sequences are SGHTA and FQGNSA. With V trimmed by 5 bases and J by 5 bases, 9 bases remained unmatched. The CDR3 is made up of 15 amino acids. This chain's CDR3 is CASSARQGALDEQYF. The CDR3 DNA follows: TGTGCCAGCAGCGCCCGACAGGGGGCTTTGGACGAGCAGTACTTC. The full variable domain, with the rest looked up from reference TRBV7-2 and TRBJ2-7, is GAGVSQSPSNKVTEKGKDVELRCDPISGHTALYWYRQSLGQGLEFLIYFQGNSAPDKSGLPSDRFSAERTGGSVSTLTIQRTQQEDSAVYLCASSARQGALDEQYFGPGTRLTVT.

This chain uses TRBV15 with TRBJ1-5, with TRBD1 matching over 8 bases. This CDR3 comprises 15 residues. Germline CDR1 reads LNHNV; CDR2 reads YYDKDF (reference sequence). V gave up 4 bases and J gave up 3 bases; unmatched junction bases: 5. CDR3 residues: CATSNDRGNNQPQHF. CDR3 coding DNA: TGTGCCACCAGCAATGACAGGGGCAACAATCAGCCCCAGCATTTT.

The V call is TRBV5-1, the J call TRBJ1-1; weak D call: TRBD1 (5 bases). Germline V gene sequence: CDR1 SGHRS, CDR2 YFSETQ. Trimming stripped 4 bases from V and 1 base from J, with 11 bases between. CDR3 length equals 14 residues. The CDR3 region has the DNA TGCGCCAGCAGCACAGGACAAGAGAACACTGAAGCTTTCTTT. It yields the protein CASSTGQENTEAFF.

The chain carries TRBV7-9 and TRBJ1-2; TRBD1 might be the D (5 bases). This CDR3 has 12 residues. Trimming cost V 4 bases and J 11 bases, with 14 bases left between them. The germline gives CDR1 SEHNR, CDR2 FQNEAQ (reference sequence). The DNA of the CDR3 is TGTGCCAGCAGCTACCGGGACGGAGCATACACCTTC. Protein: CASSYRDGAYTF. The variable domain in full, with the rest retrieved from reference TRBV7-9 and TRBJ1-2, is DTGVSQNPRHKITKRGQNVTFRCDPISEHNRLYWYRQTLGQGPEFLTYFQNEAQLEKSRLLSDRFSAERPKGSFSTLEIQRTEQGDSAMYLCASSYRDGAYTFGSGTRLTVV.

CDR3 bases: TGTGCCAGCAGCCATGCTGAGGGTCGTGGCTACACCTTC. It specifies CASSHAEGRGYTF. V and J are TRBV11-1 and TRBJ1-2; D is undetermined. The germline V and J ends were trimmed by 5 bases and 7 bases, with 14 bases remaining between them. The CDR3 sequence is 13 residues long. Germline assignment: CDR1 SGHAT and CDR2 FQDESV (reference sequence).

The CDR3, as DNA: TGTGCCAGCAGCGTAGATTCGGACAACTATGGCTACACCTTC. Translated, it gives CASSVDSDNYGYTF. The V and J genes are TRBV9 and TRBJ1-2, with D unresolved. Trimming left V 0 bases short and J 2 bases short, with 8 bases between. Germline CDR1 and CDR2: SGDLS and YYNGEE. CDR3 length equals 14 residues.

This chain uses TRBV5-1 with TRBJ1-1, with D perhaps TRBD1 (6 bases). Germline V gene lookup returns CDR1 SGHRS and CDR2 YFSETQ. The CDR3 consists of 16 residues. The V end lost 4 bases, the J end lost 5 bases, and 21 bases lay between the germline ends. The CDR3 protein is CASSGGPGALSTEAFF. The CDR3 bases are TGCGCCAGCAGCGGTGGACCGGGGGCGCTTAGTACTGAAGCTTTCTTT. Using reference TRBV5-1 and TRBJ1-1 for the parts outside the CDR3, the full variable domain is KAGVTQTPRYLIKTRGQQVTLSCSPISGHRSVSWYQQTPGQGLQFLFEYFSETQRNKGNFPGRFSGRQFSNSRSEMNVSTLELGDSALYLCASSGGPGALSTEAFFGQGTRLTVV.

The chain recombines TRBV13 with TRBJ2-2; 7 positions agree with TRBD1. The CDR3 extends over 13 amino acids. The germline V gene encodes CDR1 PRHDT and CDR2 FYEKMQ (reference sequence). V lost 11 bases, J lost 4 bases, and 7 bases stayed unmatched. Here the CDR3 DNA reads TGTGCCGCAGACTCAGGGGGCACCGGGGAGCTGTTTTTT. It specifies CAADSGGTGELFF.

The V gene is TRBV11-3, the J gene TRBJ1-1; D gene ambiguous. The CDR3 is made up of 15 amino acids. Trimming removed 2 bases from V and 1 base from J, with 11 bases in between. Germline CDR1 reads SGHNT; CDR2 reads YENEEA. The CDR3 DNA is TGTGCCAGCAGCTTAAGGTCCGTATCGAACACTGAAGCTTTCTTT. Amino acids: CASSLRSVSNTEAFF. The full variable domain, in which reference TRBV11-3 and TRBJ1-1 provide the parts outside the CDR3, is EAGVVQSPRYKIIEKKQPVAFWCNPISGHNTLYWYLQNLGQGPELLIRYENEEAVDDSQLPKDRFSAERLKGVDSTLKIQPAELGDSAVYLCASSLRSVSNTEAFFGQGTRLTVV.

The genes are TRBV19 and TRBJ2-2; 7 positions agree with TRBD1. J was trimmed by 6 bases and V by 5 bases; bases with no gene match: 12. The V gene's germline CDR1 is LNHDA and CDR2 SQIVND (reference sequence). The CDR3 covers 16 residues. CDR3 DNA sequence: TGTGCCAGTAGTCATTACAAGGGGGCGCAGGCCGGGGAGCTGTTTTTT. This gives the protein CASSHYKGAQAGELFF.

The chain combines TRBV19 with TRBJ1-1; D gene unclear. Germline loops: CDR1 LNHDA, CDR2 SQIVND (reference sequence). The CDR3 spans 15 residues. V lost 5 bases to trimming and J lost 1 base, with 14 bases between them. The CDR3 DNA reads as TGTGCCAGTAGTCCCCCTATCGTCCCGAACACTGAAGCTTTCTTT. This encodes CASSPPIVPNTEAFF.